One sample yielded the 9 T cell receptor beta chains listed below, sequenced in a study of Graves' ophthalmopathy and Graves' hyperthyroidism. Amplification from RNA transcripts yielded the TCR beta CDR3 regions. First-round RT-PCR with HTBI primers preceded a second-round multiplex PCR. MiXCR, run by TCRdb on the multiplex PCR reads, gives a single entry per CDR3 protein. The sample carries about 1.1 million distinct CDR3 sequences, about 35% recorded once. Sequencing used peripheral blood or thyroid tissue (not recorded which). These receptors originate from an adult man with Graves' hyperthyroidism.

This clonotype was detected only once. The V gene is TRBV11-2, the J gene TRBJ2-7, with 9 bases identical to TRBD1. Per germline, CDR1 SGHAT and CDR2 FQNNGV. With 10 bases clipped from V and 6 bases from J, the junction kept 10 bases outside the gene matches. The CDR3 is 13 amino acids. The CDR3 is CAISPTGGREQYF. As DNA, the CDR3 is TGTGCCATCAGTCCGACAGGGGGACGCGAGCAGTACTTC.

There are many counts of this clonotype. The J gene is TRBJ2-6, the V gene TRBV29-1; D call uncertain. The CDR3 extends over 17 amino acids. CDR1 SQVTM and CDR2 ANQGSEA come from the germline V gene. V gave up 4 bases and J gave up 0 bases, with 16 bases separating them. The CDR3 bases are TGCAGCGTTGCGGGCGGAATACAGCGCTCTGGGGCCAACGTCCTGACTTTC. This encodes CSVAGGIQRSGANVLTF.

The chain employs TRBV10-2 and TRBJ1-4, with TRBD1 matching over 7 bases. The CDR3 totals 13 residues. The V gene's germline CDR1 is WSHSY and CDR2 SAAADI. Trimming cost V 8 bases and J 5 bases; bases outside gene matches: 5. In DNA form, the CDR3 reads TGCGCCAGCGGACAGGAAAGGAATGAAAAACTGTTTTTT. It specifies CASGQERNEKLFF.

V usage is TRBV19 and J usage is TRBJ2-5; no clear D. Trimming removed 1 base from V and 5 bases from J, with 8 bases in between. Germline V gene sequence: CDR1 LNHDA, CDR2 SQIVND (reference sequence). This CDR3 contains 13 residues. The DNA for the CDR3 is TGTGCCAGTAGTATAGTCGGATTTGAGACCCAGTACTTC. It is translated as CASSIVGFETQYF.

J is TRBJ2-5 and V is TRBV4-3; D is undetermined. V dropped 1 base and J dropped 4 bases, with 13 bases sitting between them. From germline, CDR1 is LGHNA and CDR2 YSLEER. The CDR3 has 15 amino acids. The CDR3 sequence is CASSQGNSLGETQYF. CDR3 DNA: TGCGCCAGCAGCCAAGGGAATTCTTTGGGAGAGACCCAGTACTTC.

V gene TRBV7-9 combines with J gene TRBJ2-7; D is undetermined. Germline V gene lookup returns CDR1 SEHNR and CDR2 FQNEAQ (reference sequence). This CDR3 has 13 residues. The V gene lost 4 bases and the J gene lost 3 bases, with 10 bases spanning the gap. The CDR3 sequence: CASSSLDRYEQYF. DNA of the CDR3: TGTGCCAGCAGCTCTCTGGACCGCTACGAGCAGTACTTC.

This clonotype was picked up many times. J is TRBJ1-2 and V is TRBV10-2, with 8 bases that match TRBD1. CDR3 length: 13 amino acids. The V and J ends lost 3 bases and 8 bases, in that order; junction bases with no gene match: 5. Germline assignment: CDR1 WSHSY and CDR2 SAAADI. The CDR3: CASSERGTGGYTF. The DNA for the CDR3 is TGCGCCAGCAGTGAACGCGGGACAGGAGGCTACACCTTC.

The CDR3 region is CSVGVWGQGYEQYF. The CDR3 region has the DNA TGCAGCGTTGGAGTGTGGGGACAGGGATACGAGCAGTACTTC. This rearrangement joins TRBV29-1 to TRBJ2-7, with 9 positions matching TRBD1. This CDR3 spans 14 amino acids. Germline CDR1 is SQVTM and CDR2 is ANQGSEA. The trim removed 4 bases at V and 4 bases at J, leaving 8 bases unmatched.

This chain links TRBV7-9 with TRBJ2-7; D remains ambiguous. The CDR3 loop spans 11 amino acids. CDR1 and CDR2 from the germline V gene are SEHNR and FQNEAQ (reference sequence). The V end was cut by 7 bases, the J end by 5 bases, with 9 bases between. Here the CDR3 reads CASNPGDEQYF. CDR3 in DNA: TGTGCCAGCAACCCTGGGGACGAGCAGTACTTC.